This T cell receptor (beta chain) derives from a study of shared clonotypes between healthy human individuals. Across the study: Each donor contributed plates that comprised three CD4 naive, three CD4 memory, two CD8 naive and one CD8 memory.

Data came from immunoSEQ multiplex PCR; TCRdb stores just in-frame clones and leaves some out. This sample has over 750,000 clones; approximately 96% occur once, and the top ten carry around 0.21%. About this clone itself: The antigen is not known.

In the naive CD8 group, cells lacked CD45RO and were positively selected for CCR7, so terminally differentiated effector memory CD45RA+ cells were left out. Whole-study results and caveats: The represented genetic and exposure-history diversity was limited by the small number of donors.

With V trimmed by 2 bases and J by 11 bases, 13 bases remained unmatched. The CDR3 loop spans 16 amino acids. Germline-derived CDR1 and CDR2 are SEHNR and FQNEAQ (reference sequence). Sequenced: naive CD8+ T cells sorted from blood. The rearrangement links TRBV7-9 to TRBJ1-4, with 8 bases that match TRBD1. The origin of this receptor is a man aged 25-45 years in good health. CDR3 nucleotide sequence: TGTGCCAGCAGCTTAAGCACCGGGACAGGTCATTTTAAACTGTTTTTT. This translates into CASSLSTGTGHFKLFF.